Following are 16 T cell receptor beta chains from one sample sequenced in a study of beta chain features in type 1 diabetes. Study-wide points: Shorter TCRB CDR3s, moderately but significantly so, were found in Type 1 diabetes patients in all four CD4+ subsets.

Expressed TCRB transcripts were sequenced because the entire RNA isolate underwent reverse transcription. Sequencing was performed with immunoSEQ multiplex PCR; in TCRdb, only in-frame clones are kept and a portion is missing. The sample shows 200,000 to 250,000 clones, approximately 13% of them seen only once. What these receptors recognize is not known. What was sequenced was naive CD4+ T cells from blood. Every receptor here comes from a man aged 30 to 45 with type 1 diabetes.

This clone turned up a few times. The chain combines TRBV11-2 with TRBJ2-1, with D maybe TRBD2 (5 bases). V was trimmed by 1 base and J by 2 bases, leaving 12 bases between them. The CDR3 has 16 amino acids. Germline lookup yields CDR1 SGHAT and CDR2 FQNNGV. The DNA for the CDR3 is TGTGCCAGCAGCTTAGCCAGTGCTAGCCCCTACAATGAGCAGTTCTTC. Protein: CASSLASASPYNEQFF.

This clone has just a few counts. The chain links TRBV19 to TRBJ2-3; 7 positions match TRBD1. CDR1 is LNHDA, CDR2 SQIVND, per germline (reference sequence). The CDR3 covers 16 residues. The V segment lost 4 bases and the J segment 0 bases; nucleotides outside the gene matches: 7. The CDR3 here is CASSSPGQSSTDTQYF. CDR3 nucleotide sequence: TGTGCCAGTAGTAGTCCGGGACAGTCTAGCACAGATACGCAGTATTTT.

This clone turned up a few times. The rearrangement uses TRBV7-6 and TRBJ2-7, with 10 bases aligning to TRBD1. CDR1 is SGHVS and CDR2 is FNYEAQ in the germline V gene. CDR3 length equals 15 residues. V dropped 1 base and J dropped 3; count of bases not matched to a gene: 3. CDR3 nucleotides: TGTGCCAGCAGCTTAGTTGGGACAGGGGTCTACGAGCAGTACTTC. This translates into CASSLVGTGVYEQYF.

V usage is TRBV29-1 and J usage is TRBJ2-7; 9 nucleotides line up with TRBD1. Germline assignment: CDR1 SQVTM and CDR2 ANQGSEA. The CDR3 has 13 residues. J lost 4 bases, V lost 6 bases, and 7 bases had no gene match. CDR3 nucleotides: TGCAGCGTCTCGGGGACAGGGTTGTACGAGCAGTACTTC. Amino acids: CSVSGTGLYEQYF.

This clone was counted between two and nine times. V usage is TRBV29-1 and J usage is TRBJ1-1; D unclear. CDR1 SQVTM and CDR2 ANQGSEA come from the germline V gene. Trimming removed 1 base from V and 1 base from J, with 4 bases in between. This CDR3 comprises 12 residues. CDR3 nucleotides: TGCAGCGTTGAAGGACAGAACACTGAAGCTTTCTTT. Translating gives CSVEGQNTEAFF.

This clone was observed a handful of times. The rearrangement uses TRBV6-1 and TRBJ2-3; 7 bases align to TRBD2. CDR3 size: 13 residues. The germline CDR1 and CDR2 sequences are MNHNS and SASEGT. V lost 10 bases to trimming and J lost 7 bases; unmatched junction nucleotides: 11. CDR3 loop: CAIREAGGNTQYF. The DNA of the CDR3 is TGTGCCATCCGGGAGGCAGGTGGGAATACGCAGTATTTT.

V is TRBV19 and J is TRBJ2-1; the match to TRBD1 covers 10 bases. Germline CDR1 is LNHDA and CDR2 is SQIVND (reference sequence). The CDR3 has 14 amino acids. V gave up 7 bases and J gave up 4 bases; unmatched junction bases: 4. In nucleotides, the CDR3 is TGTGCCAGTAATTCGGGACAGGGGTACAATGAGCAGTTCTTC. It translates to CASNSGQGYNEQFF.

Only a few counts were recorded for this clone. V usage is TRBV6-1 and J usage is TRBJ1-5; D is possibly TRBD1 (5 bases). Germline CDR1 is MNHNS and CDR2 is SASEGT. The CDR3 is 12 residues long. The V gene lost 7 bases and the J gene lost 10 bases, with 14 bases spanning the gap. The DNA for the CDR3 is TGTGCCAGCAATGACAGATATGGTCCCCAGCATTTT. This translates into CASNDRYGPQHF.

In this sample, this clone turned up a few times. This chain links TRBV30 with TRBJ2-1; TRBD1 aligns across 11 bases. Germline CDR1 is GTSNPN and CDR2 is SVGIG (reference sequence). The trim removed 5 bases at V and 3 bases at J, leaving 3 bases unmatched. The length of the CDR3 is 14 residues. This chain's CDR3 is CAWGQGAGYNEQFF. In nucleotides, the CDR3 is TGTGCCTGGGGACAGGGGGCCGGCTACAATGAGCAGTTCTTC.

This chain links TRBV19 with TRBJ2-7; 7 bases are a match to TRBD2. The CDR3 extends over 14 amino acids. Looked up from germline, CDR1 is LNHDA and CDR2 is SQIVND (reference sequence). J was trimmed by 5 bases and V by 5 bases; bases with no gene match: 9. CDR3 in DNA: TGTGCCAGTAGTCCACAGGTCGGGGGGAACGAGCAGTACTTC. Translated: CASSPQVGGNEQYF.

This clone was counted a few times. This chain uses TRBV5-6 with TRBJ2-7, with 9 bases aligning to TRBD2. The germline V gene encodes CDR1 SGHDT and CDR2 YYEEEE. V trimming: 5 bases; J trimming: 2 bases; junction bases outside the gene matches: 8. The CDR3 length is 15 residues. CDR3 residues: CASRWRREGPYEQYF. In nucleotides, the CDR3 is TGTGCCAGCAGGTGGAGGCGGGAGGGCCCCTACGAGCAGTACTTC.

This clone was recorded a few times. V is TRBV5-6 and J is TRBJ1-5; no clear D gene. The V gene lost 3 bases and the J gene lost 6 bases, with 16 bases spanning the gap. This CDR3 contains 15 residues. Germline V gene data show CDR1 as SGHDT and CDR2 as YYEEEE. CDR3 in amino acids: CASSSTVGRGQPQHF. CDR3 bases: TGTGCCAGCAGCTCCACCGTGGGCCGGGGTCAGCCCCAGCATTTT.

The chain carries TRBV30 and TRBJ1-1, with D unresolved. Germline loops: CDR1 GTSNPN, CDR2 SVGIG (reference sequence). The CDR3 has 14 amino acids. Trimming cost V 2 bases and J 1 base, with 11 bases left between them. The CDR3 region is CAWSTRRANTEAFF. The CDR3 nucleotides read TGTGCCTGGAGTACCCGGAGGGCGAACACTGAAGCTTTCTTT.

This chain uses TRBV5-1 with TRBJ1-2; TRBD1 matches 7 bases. The CDR3 totals 15 residues. The J segment lost 6 bases and the V segment lost 4 bases, leaving 12 bases of the junction unmatched. Germline V CDR1 and CDR2: SGHRS, YFSETQ. CDR3 nucleotides: TGCGCCAGCAGCCCGGTCGGACAGGAAGGGGATGGCTACACCTTC. Translation: CASSPVGQEGDGYTF.

About this clone: The same CDR3 can be traced to other DNA sequences in this sample. This chain links TRBV30 with TRBJ1-1; perhaps TRBD1 as D (5 bases). CDR3 length: 13 amino acids. V dropped 2 bases and J dropped 4 bases, with 11 bases sitting between them. The germline gives CDR1 GTSNPN, CDR2 SVGIG (reference sequence). The CDR3, as DNA: TGTGCCTGGAGTAGGCAGGGAGGCACTGAAGCTTTCTTT. As protein: CAWSRQGGTEAFF.

This clone was seen only a few times. This rearrangement joins TRBV5-4 to TRBJ2-1, with a possible D match to TRBD2 (7 bases). The CDR3 contains 17 residues. The V end was cut by 4 bases, the J end by 0 bases, with 17 bases between. Per the germline V gene, CDR1 is SGHNT and CDR2 is YYREEE (reference sequence). The CDR3 nucleotides are TGTGCCAGCAGCCTGCCTGGGGGCGGGAGCTCCTACAATGAGCAGTTCTTC. Amino acids: CASSLPGGGSSYNEQFF.